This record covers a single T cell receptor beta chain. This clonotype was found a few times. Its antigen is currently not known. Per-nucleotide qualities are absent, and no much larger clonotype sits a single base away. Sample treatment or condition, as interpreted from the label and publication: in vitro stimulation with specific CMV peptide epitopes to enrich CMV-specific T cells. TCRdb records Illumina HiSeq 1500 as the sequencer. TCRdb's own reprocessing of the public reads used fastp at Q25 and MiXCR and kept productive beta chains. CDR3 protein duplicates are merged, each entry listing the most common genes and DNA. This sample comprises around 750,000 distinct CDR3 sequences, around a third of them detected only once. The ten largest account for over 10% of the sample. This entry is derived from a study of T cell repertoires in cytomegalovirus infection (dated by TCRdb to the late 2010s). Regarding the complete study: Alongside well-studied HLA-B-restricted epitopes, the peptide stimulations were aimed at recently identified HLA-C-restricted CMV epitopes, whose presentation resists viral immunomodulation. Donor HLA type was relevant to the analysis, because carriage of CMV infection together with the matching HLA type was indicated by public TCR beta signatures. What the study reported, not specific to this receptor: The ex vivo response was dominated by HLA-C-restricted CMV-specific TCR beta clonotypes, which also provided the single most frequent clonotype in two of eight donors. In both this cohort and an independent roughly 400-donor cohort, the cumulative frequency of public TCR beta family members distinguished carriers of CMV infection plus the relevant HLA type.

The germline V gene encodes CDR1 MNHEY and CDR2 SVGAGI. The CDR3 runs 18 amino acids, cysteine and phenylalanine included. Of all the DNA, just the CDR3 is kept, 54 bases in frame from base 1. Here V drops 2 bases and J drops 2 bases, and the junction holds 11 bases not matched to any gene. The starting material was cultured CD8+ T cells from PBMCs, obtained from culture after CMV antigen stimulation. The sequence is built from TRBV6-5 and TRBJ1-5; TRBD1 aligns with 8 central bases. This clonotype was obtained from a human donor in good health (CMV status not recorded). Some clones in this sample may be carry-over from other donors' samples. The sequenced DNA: TGTGCCAGCAGTTACCTAAGGGACAGGAACCGTGGCAATCAGCCCCAGCATTTT. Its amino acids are CASSYLRDRNRGNQPQHF.